This TCR beta chain emerged from a study of blood T cell repertoires in COVID-19. Germline V gives CDR1 PRHDT, CDR2 FYEKMQ (reference sequence). This CDR3 has 16 amino acids. Trimming cost V 5 bases and J 3 bases; bases outside gene matches: 6. TCRdb keeps only in-frame clones here, not all; method: immunoSEQ multiplex PCR. The sample has 99,000 or so clones; roughly 80% are singletons. The source of this sequence is an elderly woman with acute or convalescent COVID-19. The chain has TRBV13 and TRBJ2-3, with 12 bases identical to TRBD2. Sequenced sample: peripheral blood. The CDR3 DNA reads TGTGCCAGCAGCCCTAGACTAGCGGGAGCTACAGATACGCAGTATTTT. Translation gives CASSPRLAGATDTQYF.